The T cell receptor (beta chain) described here comes from a study of blood T cell repertoires in COVID-19. Study at large: Sites across the United States, Italy and Spain contributed samples from acute and convalescent COVID-19.

Profiled with immunoSEQ multiplex PCR; TCRdb holds only in-frame clones, not every one. This sample has around 54,000 clones, with more than 80% found just once. The clonotype originates from a human donor in a cohort sampled during active COVID-19. Input material: peripheral blood.

The CDR3 is CASSQRGQIFGYTF. CDR3 in DNA: TGTGCCAGCAGCCAACGAGGACAGATCTTTGGCTACACCTTC. This rearrangement joins TRBV28 to TRBJ1-2; tentative D call: TRBD1 (6 bases). Trimming stripped 6 bases from V and 7 bases from J, with 18 bases between. Germline assignment: CDR1 MDHEN and CDR2 SYDVKM. There are 14 residues in the CDR3.